In its sample, the clone carrying this T cell receptor beta chain was seen many times. Library construction for TCR beta used iRepertoire HTBI primers and Arm-PCR of CDR3 regions. MiXCR, applied by TCRdb to the multiplex PCR reads, yields one record per CDR3 protein. The data hold some 400,000 distinct CDR3 sequences, with approximately 15% observed a single time. The sample's time point: newly diagnosed GD, antithyroid drugs for less than 3 months. PBMC-extracted RNA yielded the TCR library. This sample stems from a study of regulatory T cells in long-lasting Graves disease. The CDR3 length is 12 residues. CDR1 and CDR2 from the germline V gene are SQVTM and ANQGSEA. V gave up 5 bases and J gave up 8 bases; unmatched junction bases: 5. The sample was also linked to a second study, of T cells in Graves' hyperthyroidism and ophthalmopathy. In that study: Patients counted as stable if ophthalmopathy did not develop within 18 months. Patients aged 18 to 65 with hyperthyroidism were newly diagnosed, with duration under 2 months. Exclusion criteria comprised uncontrolled infection, other autoimmune disease, pregnancy or lactation.

This rearrangement joins TRBV29-1 to TRBJ2-1, with 8 bases lining up with TRBD2. This specimen was peripheral blood mononuclear cells (PBMCs), taken at new diagnosis, from a patient treated with antithyroid drugs. The origin of this receptor is a woman in her 30s with Graves disease. This CDR3 reads CSVSGRLYEQFF. The CDR3 bases are TGCAGCGTTAGCGGGAGACTATATGAGCAGTTCTTC.